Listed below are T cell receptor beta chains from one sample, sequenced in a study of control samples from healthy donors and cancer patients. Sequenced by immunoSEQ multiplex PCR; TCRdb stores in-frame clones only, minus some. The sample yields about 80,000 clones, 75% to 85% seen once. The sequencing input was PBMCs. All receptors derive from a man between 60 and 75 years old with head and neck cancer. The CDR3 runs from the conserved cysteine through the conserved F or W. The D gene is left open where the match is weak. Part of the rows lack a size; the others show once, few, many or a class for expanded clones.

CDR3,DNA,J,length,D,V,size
CAWSLGLNTGELFF,TGTGCCTGGAGTTTAGGCCTGAACACCGGGGAGCTGTTTTTT,TRBJ2-2,14,-,TRBV30,-
CASSSPRLSSYNEQFF,TGTGCCAGCAGTTCACCTCGACTCAGCTCCTACAATGAGCAGTTCTTC,TRBJ2-1,16,-,TRBV7-9,-
CASSPVTPARGRVYEQYF,TGTGCCAGCTCACCAGTTACCCCGGCCAGGGGGAGAGTCTACGAGCAGTACTTC,TRBJ2-7,18,TRBD1,TRBV18,-
CASSSTLAGGPDGEQFF,TGCGCCAGCAGCTCCACTTTAGCGGGAGGGCCGGATGGGGAGCAGTTCTTC,TRBJ2-1,17,TRBD2,TRBV5-1,-
CASSLAQGNQPQHF,TGTGCCAGCAGCTTAGCCCAGGGGAATCAGCCCCAGCATTTT,TRBJ1-5,14,-,TRBV7-2,once
CATSRDPRPHGEPQHF,TGTGCCACCAGCAGAGATCCTCGGCCTCATGGGGAGCCCCAGCATTTT,TRBJ1-5,16,-,TRBV15,-
CASSLVAGNYGYTF,TGCGCCAGCAGCTTGGTGGCAGGGAACTATGGCTACACCTTC,TRBJ1-2,14,-,TRBV5-1,few
CAWTNSNQPQHF,TGTGCCTGGACTAATAGCAATCAGCCCCAGCATTTT,TRBJ1-5,12,-,TRBV30,few
CSVGRDSNSYNEQFF,TGCAGCGTTGGGAGGGACAGCAACTCCTACAATGAGCAGTTCTTC,TRBJ2-1,15,-,TRBV29-1,-
CASKGTGSSYEQYF,TGTGCCAGTAAGGGCACAGGTAGCTCCTACGAGCAGTACTTC,TRBJ2-7,14,-,TRBV19,once
CASRWTTNTDTQYF,TGTGCCAGCCGATGGACGACCAACACAGATACGCAGTATTTT,TRBJ2-3,14,-,TRBV7-2,-
CASIPGWERGFGGYTF,TGTGCCAGTATTCCGGGGTGGGAACGCGGGTTTGGTGGCTACACCTTC,TRBJ1-2,16,-,TRBV19,-
CASSEQGPRDSPLHF,TGTGCCAGCAGTGAACAAGGACCCCGGGATTCACCCCTCCACTTT,TRBJ1-6,15,-,TRBV2,once
CASSPSGSSYEQYF,TGTGCCAGCAGCCCCAGCGGGAGCTCCTACGAGCAGTACTTC,TRBJ2-7,14,TRBD2,TRBV28,-
CASSESTSYEQYF,TGTGCCAGCAGTGAAAGCACATCCTACGAGCAGTACTTC,TRBJ2-7,13,-,TRBV6-1,-
CASSLGYGGTYEQYF,TGTGCCAGCAGCTTAGGGTATGGAGGAACCTACGAGCAGTACTTC,TRBJ2-7,15,-,TRBV7-9,-
CASSQVIPGRRQNYGYTF,TGCGCCAGCAGCCAAGTCATACCGGGCCGAAGACAGAACTATGGCTACACCTTC,TRBJ1-2,18,-,TRBV4-1,few
CASSQGASGSGRDEQYF,TGTGCCAGCAGCCAAGGGGCCAGCGGGAGTGGTCGGGACGAGCAGTACTTC,TRBJ2-7,17,TRBD2,TRBV3-1/TRBV3-2,few
CASSEQARLYNEQFF,TGCGCCAGCAGCGAACAGGCCAGACTTTACAATGAGCAGTTCTTC,TRBJ2-1,15,-,TRBV4-1,once
CASSSGSYEQYF,TGCGCCAGCAGCTCAGGGTCCTACGAGCAGTACTTC,TRBJ2-7,12,-,TRBV5-1,-
CASRVTGRETEAFF,TGTGCCAGTAGGGTGACAGGGAGGGAAACTGAAGCTTTCTTT,TRBJ1-1,14,TRBD1,TRBV19,once
CASSYQGTGEQYF,TGCGCCAGCAGCTACCAAGGGACAGGGGAGCAGTACTTC,TRBJ2-7,13,TRBD1,TRBV5-1,-
CASSTGTGFETQYF,TGTGCCAGCAGCACCGGGACAGGGTTTGAGACCCAGTACTTC,TRBJ2-5,14,TRBD1,TRBV5-4,-
CASSQNRGRGETQYF,TGTGCCAGCAGCCAGAATAGGGGGAGGGGGGAGACCCAGTACTTC,TRBJ2-5,15,-,TRBV7-2,-
CASTRTDHTGELFF,TGTGCCAGCACCAGGACCGACCACACCGGGGAGCTGTTTTTT,TRBJ2-2,14,-,TRBV7-9,-
CASSQGGQVYGYTF,TGTGCCAGCAGCCAAGGGGGACAGGTCTATGGCTACACCTTC,TRBJ1-2,14,TRBD1,TRBV3-1/TRBV3-2,-
CAWSVGPNGNTIYF,TGTGCCTGGAGTGTAGGCCCTAATGGGAACACCATATATTTT,TRBJ1-3,14,-,TRBV30,few
CASVGTASTNYGYTF,TGTGCCAGCGTCGGGACAGCGTCTACTAACTATGGCTACACCTTC,TRBJ1-2,15,TRBD1,TRBV5-8,-
CASSLGLLPDTQYF,TGCGCCAGCAGCTTGGGACTTCTCCCAGATACGCAGTATTTT,TRBJ2-3,14,-,TRBV5-1,-
CAISGRAGRLYNEQFF,TGTGCCATCAGTGGGAGGGCGGGGCGCCTTTACAATGAGCAGTTCTTC,TRBJ2-1,16,-,TRBV10-3,-
CASSSTNYGYTF,TGTGCCAGCAGTTCCACAAACTATGGCTACACCTTC,TRBJ1-2,12,-,TRBV12-3/TRBV12-4,-
CASSPVTGVTTEAFF,TGCGCCAGCAGCCCCGTGACAGGGGTGACAACTGAAGCTTTCTTT,TRBJ1-1,15,TRBD1,TRBV5-1,-
CASSEPGLAGYNEQFF,TGTGCCAGCAGCGAACCGGGACTAGCGGGTTACAATGAGCAGTTCTTC,TRBJ2-1,16,TRBD2,TRBV13,-
CASSLVKSKVGSGPYMNTEAFF,TGCGCCAGCAGCTTGGTTAAAAGTAAAGTAGGGTCAGGACCCTATATGAACACTGAAGCTTTCTTT,TRBJ1-1,22,-,TRBV5-1,few
CASSWGSGTEAFF,TGTGCCAGCAGTTGGGGGAGTGGCACTGAAGCTTTCTTT,TRBJ1-1,13,-,TRBV12-3/TRBV12-4,-
CASSYSYDSGPPESYNEQFF,TGTGCCAGCAGTTACTCTTATGATAGCGGACCCCCGGAGTCCTACAATGAGCAGTTCTTC,TRBJ2-1,20,-,TRBV6-2/TRBV6-3,-
CASSLSPTGLEAFF,TGTGCCAGCAGCTTAAGCCCGACAGGGCTTGAAGCTTTCTTT,TRBJ1-1,14,TRBD1,TRBV11-2,-
CAWDFYNEQFF,TGTGCCTGGGACTTCTACAATGAGCAGTTCTTC,TRBJ2-1,11,-,TRBV30,-
CSVGTSGGVETQYF,TGCAGCGTTGGTACTAGCGGGGGGGTAGAGACCCAGTACTTC,TRBJ2-5,14,TRBD2,TRBV29-1,once
CASSYGGALGQPQHF,TGTGCCAGCAGTTACGGGGGAGCCCTTGGTCAGCCCCAGCATTTT,TRBJ1-5,15,-,TRBV28,-
CASKRGANYEQYF,TGCGCCAGCAAACGGGGGGCGAACTACGAGCAGTACTTC,TRBJ2-7,13,-,TRBV5-1,-
CAWSVGGVGTEAFF,TGTGCCTGGAGTGTAGGGGGGGTCGGGACTGAAGCTTTCTTT,TRBJ1-1,14,-,TRBV30,-
CASRGSGGLAGGNAYNEQFF,TGTGCCAGCCGGGGATCGGGGGGACTAGCGGGAGGGAACGCGTACAATGAGCAGTTCTTC,TRBJ2-1,20,TRBD2,TRBV3-1/TRBV3-2,once
CATSREYQGVSGNTIYF,TGTGCCACCAGCAGAGAGTATCAGGGGGTATCTGGAAACACCATATATTTT,TRBJ1-3,17,TRBD1,TRBV15,-
CASTPTPSARVFF,TGTGCCAGCACCCCTACCCCTAGCGCCCGGGTGTTTTTT,TRBJ2-2,13,-,TRBV7-9,-
CAISESEGETQYF,TGTGCCATCAGTGAGTCGGAGGGAGAGACCCAGTACTTC,TRBJ2-5,13,-,TRBV10-3,-